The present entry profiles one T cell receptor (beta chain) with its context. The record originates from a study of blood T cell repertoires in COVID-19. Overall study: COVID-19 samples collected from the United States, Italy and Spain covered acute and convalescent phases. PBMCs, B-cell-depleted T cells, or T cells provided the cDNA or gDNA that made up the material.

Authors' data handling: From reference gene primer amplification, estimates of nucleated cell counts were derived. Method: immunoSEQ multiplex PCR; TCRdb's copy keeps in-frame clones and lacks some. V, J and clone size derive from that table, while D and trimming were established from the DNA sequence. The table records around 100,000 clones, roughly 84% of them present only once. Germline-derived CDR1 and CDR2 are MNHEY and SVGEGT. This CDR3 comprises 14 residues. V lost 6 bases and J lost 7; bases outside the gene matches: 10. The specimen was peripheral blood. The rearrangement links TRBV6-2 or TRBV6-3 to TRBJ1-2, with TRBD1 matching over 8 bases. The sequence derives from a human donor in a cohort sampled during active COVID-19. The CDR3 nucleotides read TGTGCCAGCAGCCACCACCCAGGGGGCGGTGGCTACACCTTC. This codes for CASSHHPGGGGYTF.